This entry lists 23 T cell receptor beta chains sequenced from one sample in a study of CD8 T cells in ankylosing spondylitis. TCRdb reanalysed the 5' RACE reads using MiXCR and keeps one entry per CDR3 protein. The sample consists of about 240,000 distinct CDR3 sequences, roughly a tenth of them appearing once. What was sequenced was blood, either unsorted or a sorted T cell fraction (not recorded which). These receptors were taken from a male donor with ankylosing spondylitis or in good health (not recorded which).

This clonotype has a handful of counts. V is TRBV2 and J is TRBJ2-7, with D possibly being TRBD1 (5 bases). CDR1 and CDR2 (germline): SNHLY, FYNNEI. The CDR3 totals 14 residues. Trimming took 3 bases from V and 2 from J, leaving 11 bases between them. The CDR3 loop reads CASSEWGVTYEQYF. DNA for the CDR3: TGTGCCAGCAGTGAGTGGGGCGTCACCTACGAGCAGTACTTC.

In its sample, this clonotype was seen many times. The chain uses TRBV6-4 and TRBJ2-3; TRBD2 aligns across 9 bases. The CDR3 sequence is 15 residues long. Germline V gives CDR1 MRHNA, CDR2 SNTAGT. The V gene end was trimmed by 4 bases and the J gene end by 4 bases; junction bases not matched to a gene: 6. This chain's CDR3 is CASSAAGGPADTQYF. The CDR3 nucleotides read TGTGCCAGCAGTGCGGCGGGGGGGCCAGCAGATACGCAGTATTTT.

Comment on this clonotype: This may be a read error, as it is one base from a much larger clone. This sequence joins TRBV6-6 and TRBJ1-1, with no clear D. Germline loops: CDR1 MNHNY, CDR2 SVGAGI (reference sequence). This CDR3 spans 12 amino acids. The CDR3, as DNA: TGTGCCAGCAGCCGTGATTACACTGCAGCTTTCTTT. Protein sequence: CASSRDYTAAFF.

The chain combines TRBV2 with TRBJ1-5; D might be TRBD1 (5 bases). Deletions cut 7 bases from V and 6 bases from J, with 16 bases between. Per the germline V gene, CDR1 is SNHLY and CDR2 is FYNNEI. The CDR3 length is 14 residues. The CDR3 DNA follows: TGTGCCAGCAACAGGTTAGGAGACGGTCAGCCCCAGCATTTT. Its protein product is CASNRLGDGQPQHF. Full variable domain (rest looked up from reference TRBV2 and TRBJ1-5): EPEVTQTPSHQVTQMGQEVILRCVPISNHLYFYWYRQILGQKVEFLVSFYNNEISEKSEIFDDQFSVERPDGSNFTLKIRSTKLEDSAMYFCASNRLGDGQPQHFGDGTRLSIL.

This clonotype showed up many times. The V gene is TRBV5-1, the J gene TRBJ1-6; no clear D gene. The CDR3 has 12 residues. Germline CDR1 SGHRS, CDR2 YFSETQ. V was shortened by 4 bases and J by 14 bases, with 13 bases between the two germline ends. The DNA for the CDR3 is TGCGCCAGCAGCGACCCGGGTTCTACCCTCCACTTT. It yields the protein CASSDPGSTLHF.

This clonotype has more than one count but fewer than ten. Mismatch with germline at one junction end may stem from a read error. The V call is TRBV12-3 or TRBV12-4, the J call TRBJ2-3, with TRBD2 as a possible D gene (5 bases). The CDR3 has 18 residues. The CDR3 DNA follows: TGTGCCTGCAGTTTGGGTCCCCGGGGTCCTCCACTTACAGATACGCAGTATTTT. This encodes CACSLGPRGPPLTDTQYF.

The sample holds many counts of this clonotype. The gene calls are TRBV7-6 and TRBJ2-3; 10 bases align to TRBD2. The germline CDR1 and CDR2 sequences are SGHVS and FNYEAQ. The V gene end was trimmed by 0 bases and the J gene end by 1 base; junction bases not matched to a gene: 10. The CDR3 is 19 residues long. CDR3 nucleotide sequence: TGTGCCAGCAGCTTAGCTACTAGCGGGGACATATATGGCACAGATACGCAGTATTTT. It yields the protein CASSLATSGDIYGTDTQYF.

This clonotype was counted at least ten times. The chain is built from TRBV7-3 and TRBJ2-7; 9 nucleotides match TRBD2. Germline V CDR1 and CDR2: SGHTA, FQGTGA. The CDR3 consists of 15 residues. J gave up 2 bases and V 6 bases, and 8 bases lay outside the gene matches. The CDR3 spells CASSYASGIAYEQYF. CDR3 nucleotides: TGTGCCAGCAGTTATGCTAGCGGGATAGCCTACGAGCAGTACTTC.

CDR3 loop: CASSGGPLEKLFF. CDR3 coding DNA: TGTGCCAGCAGCGGAGGACCCTTGGAAAAACTGTTTTTT. The rearrangement uses TRBV7-7 and TRBJ1-4; D is undetermined. Deletions cut 5 bases from V and 8 bases from J, with 12 bases between. CDR3 length equals 13 residues. In germline, CDR1 is SSHAT, CDR2 FNYEAQ (reference sequence).

The J gene is TRBJ2-7, the V gene TRBV5-1; D is perhaps TRBD1 (6 bases). The V gene's germline CDR1 is SGHRS and CDR2 YFSETQ. Trimming took off 5 bases at V and 4 bases at J, with 16 bases between the two ends. This CDR3 contains 14 residues. CDR3 sequence reads: CASRGQKTPYEQYF. The CDR3 nucleotides read TGCGCCAGCAGAGGACAGAAAACTCCGTACGAGCAGTACTTC.

This clonotype was recorded at least ten times. The V gene is TRBV28, the J gene TRBJ2-3; TRBD2 matches 13 bases. Per the germline V gene, CDR1 is MDHEN and CDR2 is SYDVKM. V was clipped by 6 bases and J by 5 bases; unmatched bases: 5. This CDR3 has 15 amino acids. CDR3 protein: CASRTGTSGKDTQYF. In nucleotides, the CDR3 is TGTGCCAGCAGAACAGGGACTAGCGGGAAAGATACGCAGTATTTT.

The table lists this clonotype with many counts. The V gene is TRBV20-1, the J gene TRBJ2-7; 9 nucleotides align to TRBD1. After removal of 6 bases from V and 3 bases from J, the junction contained 9 bases not matched to a gene. Germline loops: CDR1 DFQATT, CDR2 SNEGSKA (reference sequence). The CDR3 consists of 14 residues. CDR3 sequence: CSASKPGQGYEQYF. The CDR3 nucleotides read TGCAGTGCCAGTAAACCGGGACAGGGCTACGAGCAGTACTTC.

This clonotype occurred a few times. This rearrangement joins TRBV16 to TRBJ1-2; 8 bases are shared with TRBD1. V shed 4 bases and J 2 bases; nucleotides not matched to a gene: 6. The CDR3 spans 15 residues. Germline-derived CDR1 and CDR2 are KGHSY and FQNENV. CDR3 sequence: CASSPSTGVNYGYTF. The CDR3 DNA reads as TGTGCCAGCAGCCCCTCGACAGGGGTCAACTATGGCTACACCTTC.

This clonotype was counted only a few times. The chain uses TRBV6-6 and TRBJ2-7; D perhaps matches TRBD2 (7 bases). The CDR3 is 13 residues long. With 6 bases removed from V and 6 bases from J, the gap between germline ends came to 15 bases. Germline V gene sequence: CDR1 MNHNY, CDR2 SVGAGI (reference sequence). The CDR3 DNA reads as TGTGCCAGCAGGGTAGGGGGAGGGAGCGAGCAGTACTTC. The encoded protein is CASRVGGGSEQYF.

This rearrangement joins TRBV10-1 to TRBJ2-7; 7 bases match TRBD2. Germline V gives CDR1 WNHNN, CDR2 SYGVQD (reference sequence). With V trimmed by 3 bases and J by 3 bases, 20 bases remained unmatched. CDR3 length: 19 amino acids. CDR3 sequence: CASSEGVGTRGGSIYEQYF. CDR3 sequence (DNA): TGCGCCAGCAGTGAAGGGGTCGGAACGAGGGGCGGGAGTATCTACGAGCAGTACTTC.

This clonotype was observed many times. As DNA, the CDR3 is TGTGCCAGCAGTGAGGTCTGGGGACAGCAAGAGACCCAGTACTTC. As protein: CASSEVWGQQETQYF. The V gene is TRBV6-1, the J gene TRBJ2-5; 7 bases are shared with TRBD1. This CDR3 contains 15 residues. The germline gives CDR1 MNHNS, CDR2 SASEGT. V lost 3 bases to trimming and J lost 2 bases; unmatched junction nucleotides: 6.

This clonotype showed up many times. CDR3 amino acids: CASSAWGDYEQFF. The CDR3 DNA sequence: TGCGCCAGCAGCGCCTGGGGGGACTATGAGCAGTTCTTC. This chain connects TRBV5-1 to TRBJ2-1; maybe TRBD2 (6 bases). Germline-derived CDR1 and CDR2 are SGHRS and YFSETQ. The CDR3 has 13 residues. Between the trimmed V and J ends, which lost 4 bases and 8 bases, there was a span of 13 bases.

A few counts support this clonotype. The chain recombines TRBV7-9 with TRBJ2-5; D is undetermined. This CDR3 has 13 residues. The V and J ends lost 5 bases and 5 bases respectively, with 12 bases between them. From germline, CDR1 is SEHNR and CDR2 FQNEAQ (reference sequence). In DNA, the CDR3 is TGTGCCAGCAGCCCCAGGTCCTGGGAGACCCAGTACTTC. This gives the protein CASSPRSWETQYF.

The rearrangement uses TRBV18 and TRBJ1-4; D might be TRBD1 (5 bases). Germline loops: CDR1 KGHSH, CDR2 LQKENI. The CDR3 runs to 15 residues. Trimming pared 3 bases from V and 6 bases from J, leaving 14 bases between. The CDR3 region is CASSPRQGLHEKLFF. The CDR3 coding sequence is TGTGCCAGCTCACCGCGTCAGGGCTTGCATGAAAAACTGTTTTTT.

This clonotype was observed many times. The chain links TRBV7-7 to TRBJ2-2; D perhaps matches TRBD2 (5 bases). CDR3 length equals 15 residues. Germline CDR1 is SSHAT and CDR2 is FNYEAQ (reference sequence). V dropped 5 bases and J dropped 3 bases, with 13 bases sitting between them. This CDR3 reads CASSPVAGDTGELFF. In nucleotides, the CDR3 is TGTGCCAGCAGCCCAGTCGCCGGGGACACCGGGGAGCTGTTTTTT. Drawing the rest from reference TRBV7-7 and TRBJ2-2, the complete variable domain is GAGVSQSPRYKVTKRGQDVTLRCDPISSHATLYWYQQALGQGPEFLTYFNYEAQPDKSGLPSDRFSAERPEGSISTLTIQRTEQRDSAMYRCASSPVAGDTGELFFGEGSRLTVL.

V usage is TRBV6-1 and J usage is TRBJ2-7; D gene unclear. The CDR3 runs 14 residues. Germline CDR1 reads MNHNS; CDR2 reads SASEGT. Trimming cost V 5 bases and J 0 bases, with 11 bases left between them. CDR3 sequence reads: CASSPGPNSYEQYF. Written as DNA, the CDR3 is TGTGCCAGCAGTCCTGGACCCAACTCCTACGAGCAGTACTTC.

This clonotype occurred many times. CDR3 loop: CSARAGTSVSYEQYF. In nucleotides, the CDR3 is TGCAGTGCTAGAGCCGGGACTAGCGTGTCCTACGAGCAGTACTTC. This chain links TRBV20-1 with TRBJ2-7, with 10 bases identical to TRBD2. CDR3 length equals 15 residues. Trimming at V came to 1 base and at J to 1 base, leaving 4 bases not matched to a gene. The germline CDR1 and CDR2 sequences are DFQATT and SNEGSKA (reference sequence).

This clonotype was counted ten times or more. This chain uses TRBV5-1 with TRBJ2-7, with D perhaps TRBD2 (5 bases). The CDR3 has 13 residues. V lost 4 bases, J lost 1 base, and 9 bases lay in between. Germline values: CDR1 SGHRS, CDR2 YFSETQ. CDR3 amino acids: CASSAGDSYEQYF. In nucleotides, the CDR3 is TGCGCCAGCAGCGCCGGGGATTCCTACGAGCAGTACTTC.